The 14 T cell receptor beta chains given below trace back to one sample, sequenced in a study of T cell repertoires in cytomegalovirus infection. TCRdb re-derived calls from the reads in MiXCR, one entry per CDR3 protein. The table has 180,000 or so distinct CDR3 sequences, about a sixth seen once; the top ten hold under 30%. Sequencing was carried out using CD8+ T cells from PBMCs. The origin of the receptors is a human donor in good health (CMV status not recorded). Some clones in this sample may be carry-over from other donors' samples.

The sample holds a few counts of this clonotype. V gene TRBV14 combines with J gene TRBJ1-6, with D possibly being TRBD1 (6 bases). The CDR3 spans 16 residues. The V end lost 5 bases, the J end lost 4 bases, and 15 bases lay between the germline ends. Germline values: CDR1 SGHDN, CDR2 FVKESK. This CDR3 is CASSSGTRIYNSPLHF. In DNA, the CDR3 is TGTGCCAGCAGCTCCGGGACACGAATTTATAATTCACCCCTCCACTTT.

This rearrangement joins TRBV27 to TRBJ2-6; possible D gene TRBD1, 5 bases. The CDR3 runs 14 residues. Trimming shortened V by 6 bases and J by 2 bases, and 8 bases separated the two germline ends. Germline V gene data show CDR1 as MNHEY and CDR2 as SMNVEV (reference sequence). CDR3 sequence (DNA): TGTGCCAGCAGCCTCAGGGCTGGGGCCAACGTCCTGACTTTC. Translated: CASSLRAGANVLTF.

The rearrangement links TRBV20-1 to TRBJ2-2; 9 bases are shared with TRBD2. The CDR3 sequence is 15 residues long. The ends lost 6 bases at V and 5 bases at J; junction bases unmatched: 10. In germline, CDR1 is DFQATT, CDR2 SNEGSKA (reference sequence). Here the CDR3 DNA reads TGCAGTGCCGGCGGGGGGGCCGTCGGAACCGGGGAGCTGTTTTTT. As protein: CSAGGGAVGTGELFF.

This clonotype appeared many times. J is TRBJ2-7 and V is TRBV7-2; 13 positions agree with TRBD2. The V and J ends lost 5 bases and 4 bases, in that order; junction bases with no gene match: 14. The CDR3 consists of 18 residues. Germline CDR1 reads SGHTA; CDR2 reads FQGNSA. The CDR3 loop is CASSVVSQRLAGGYEQYF. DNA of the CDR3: TGTGCCAGCAGCGTCGTAAGCCAAAGACTAGCGGGGGGTTACGAGCAGTACTTC.

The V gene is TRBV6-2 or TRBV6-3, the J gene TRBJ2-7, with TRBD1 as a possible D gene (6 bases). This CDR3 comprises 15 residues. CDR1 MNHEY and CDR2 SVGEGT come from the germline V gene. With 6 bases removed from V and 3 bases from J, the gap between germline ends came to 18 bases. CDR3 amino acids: CASSYGTSANYEQYF. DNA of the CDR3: TGTGCCAGCAGCTATGGGACATCAGCGAACTACGAGCAGTACTTC.

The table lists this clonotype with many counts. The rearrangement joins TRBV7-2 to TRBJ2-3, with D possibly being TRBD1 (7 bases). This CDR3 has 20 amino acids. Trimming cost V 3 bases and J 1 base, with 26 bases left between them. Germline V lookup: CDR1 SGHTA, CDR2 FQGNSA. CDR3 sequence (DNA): TGTGCCAGCAGCTTCGCACCGGGCAGGGGGGAATTGGAGGGCACAGATACGCAGTATTTT. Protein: CASSFAPGRGELEGTDTQYF.

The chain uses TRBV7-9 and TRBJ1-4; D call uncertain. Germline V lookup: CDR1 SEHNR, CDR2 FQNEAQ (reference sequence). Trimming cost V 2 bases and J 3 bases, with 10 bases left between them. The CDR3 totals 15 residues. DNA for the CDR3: TGTGCCAGCAGCTTAAATTGGGCCCCTAATGAAAAACTGTTTTTT. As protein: CASSLNWAPNEKLFF.

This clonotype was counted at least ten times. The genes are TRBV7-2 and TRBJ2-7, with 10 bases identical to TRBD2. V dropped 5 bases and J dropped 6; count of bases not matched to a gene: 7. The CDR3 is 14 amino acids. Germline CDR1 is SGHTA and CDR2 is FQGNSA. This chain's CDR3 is CASSPRLAGGEQYF. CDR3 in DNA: TGTGCCAGCAGCCCGCGACTAGCGGGTGGCGAGCAGTACTTC.

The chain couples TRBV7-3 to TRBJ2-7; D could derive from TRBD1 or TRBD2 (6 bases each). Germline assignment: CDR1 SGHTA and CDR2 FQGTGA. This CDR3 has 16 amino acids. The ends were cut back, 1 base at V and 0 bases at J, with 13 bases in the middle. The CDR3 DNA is TGTGCCAGCAGCTTAAATGGACCGGGGGCCTCCTACGAGCAGTACTTC. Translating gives CASSLNGPGASYEQYF.

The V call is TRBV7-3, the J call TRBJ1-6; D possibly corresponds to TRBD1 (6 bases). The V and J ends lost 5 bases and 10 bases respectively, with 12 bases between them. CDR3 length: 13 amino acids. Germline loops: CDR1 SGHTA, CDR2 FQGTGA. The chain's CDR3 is CASSTQQGSPLHF. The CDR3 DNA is TGTGCCAGCAGCACTCAACAGGGCTCACCCCTCCACTTT.

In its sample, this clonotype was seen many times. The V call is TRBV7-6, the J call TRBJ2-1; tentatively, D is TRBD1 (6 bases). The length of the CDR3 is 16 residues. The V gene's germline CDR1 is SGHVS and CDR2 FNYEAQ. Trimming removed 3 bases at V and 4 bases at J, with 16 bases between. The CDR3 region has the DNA TGTGCCAGCAGCTTCCAGGGGTTTCAACCATACAATGAGCAGTTCTTC. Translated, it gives CASSFQGFQPYNEQFF.

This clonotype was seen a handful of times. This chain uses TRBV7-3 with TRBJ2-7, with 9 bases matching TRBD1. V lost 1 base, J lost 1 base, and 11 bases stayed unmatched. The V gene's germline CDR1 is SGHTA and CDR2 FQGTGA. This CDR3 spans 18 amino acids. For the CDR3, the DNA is TGTGCCAGCAGCTTAAAAGGGGTGGGACAGGGAAGGTCCTACGAGCAGTACTTC. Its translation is CASSLKGVGQGRSYEQYF. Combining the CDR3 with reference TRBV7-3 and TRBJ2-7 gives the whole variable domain GAGVSQTPSNKVTEKGKYVELRCDPISGHTALYWYRQSLGQGPEFLIYFQGTGAADDSGLPNDRFFAVRPEGSVSTLKIQRTERGDSAVYLCASSLKGVGQGRSYEQYFGPGTRLTVT.

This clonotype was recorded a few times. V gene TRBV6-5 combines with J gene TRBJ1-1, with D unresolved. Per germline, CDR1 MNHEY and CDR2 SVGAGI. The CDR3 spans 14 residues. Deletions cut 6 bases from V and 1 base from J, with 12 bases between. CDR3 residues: CASSPYGTNTEAFF. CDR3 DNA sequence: TGTGCCAGCAGCCCTTACGGCACGAACACTGAAGCTTTCTTT.

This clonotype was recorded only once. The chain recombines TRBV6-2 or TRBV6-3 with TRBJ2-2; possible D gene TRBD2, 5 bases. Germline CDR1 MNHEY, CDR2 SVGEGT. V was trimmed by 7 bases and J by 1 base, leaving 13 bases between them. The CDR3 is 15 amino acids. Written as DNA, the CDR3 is TGTGCCAGCACCTATCATCGGGAGAACACCGGGGAGCTGTTTTTT. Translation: CASTYHRENTGELFF.